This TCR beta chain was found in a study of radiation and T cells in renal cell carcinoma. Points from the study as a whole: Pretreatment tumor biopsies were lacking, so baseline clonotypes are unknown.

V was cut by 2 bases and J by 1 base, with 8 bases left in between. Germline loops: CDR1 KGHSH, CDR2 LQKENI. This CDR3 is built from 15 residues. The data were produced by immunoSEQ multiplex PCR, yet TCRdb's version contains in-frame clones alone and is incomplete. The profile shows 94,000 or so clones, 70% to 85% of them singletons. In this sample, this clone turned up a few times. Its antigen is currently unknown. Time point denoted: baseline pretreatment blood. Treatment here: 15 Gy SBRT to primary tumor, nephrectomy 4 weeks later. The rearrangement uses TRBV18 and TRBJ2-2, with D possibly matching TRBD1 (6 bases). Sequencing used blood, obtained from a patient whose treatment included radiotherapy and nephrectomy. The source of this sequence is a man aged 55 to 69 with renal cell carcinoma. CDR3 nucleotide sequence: TGTGCCAGCTCACCAGCGACAGGGAACACCGGGGAGCTGTTTTTT. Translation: CASSPATGNTGELFF.